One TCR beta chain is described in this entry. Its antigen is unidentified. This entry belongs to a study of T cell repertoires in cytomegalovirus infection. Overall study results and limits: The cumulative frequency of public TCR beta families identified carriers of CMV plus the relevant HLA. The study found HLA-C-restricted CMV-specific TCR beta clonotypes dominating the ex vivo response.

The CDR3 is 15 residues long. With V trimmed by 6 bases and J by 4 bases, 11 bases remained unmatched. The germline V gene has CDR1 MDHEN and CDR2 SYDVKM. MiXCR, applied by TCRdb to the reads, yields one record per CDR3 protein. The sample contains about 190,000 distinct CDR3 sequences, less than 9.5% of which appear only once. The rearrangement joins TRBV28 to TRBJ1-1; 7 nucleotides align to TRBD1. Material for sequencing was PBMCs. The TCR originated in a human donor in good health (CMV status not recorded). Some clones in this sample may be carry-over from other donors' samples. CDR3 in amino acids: CASSPITGAATEAFF. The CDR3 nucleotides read TGTGCCAGCAGCCCAATTACAGGGGCTGCCACTGAAGCTTTCTTT.